This T cell receptor beta chain comes out of a study of blood T cell repertoires in COVID-19. Sequenced by immunoSEQ multiplex PCR; TCRdb stores in-frame clones only, minus some. The sample includes about 280,000 clones, 82% of them seen just once. Grouping used clinical history reported by participants in a survey and questionnaire. The sequence was obtained from a man aged 40-55 years who had been exposed to COVID-19. The sample taken for sequencing was PBMCs or T cells enriched from blood (not recorded which).

CDR3 in DNA: TGTGCCAGCAGTCTCAGGGTTTTGGGCGAGCAGTACTTC. It codes for CASSLRVLGEQYF. The J gene is TRBJ2-7, the V gene TRBV6-5, with a weak D call TRBD1 (5 bases). The CDR3 runs 13 residues. The germline gives CDR1 MNHEY, CDR2 SVGAGI. Trimming removed 5 bases from V and 6 bases from J, with 14 bases in between.